The rows below give T cell receptor beta chains drawn from one sample of a study of T cells in Graves' hyperthyroidism and ophthalmopathy. TCRdb processed the multiplex PCR reads anew with MiXCR; each CDR3 protein has one entry. The table includes approximately 420,000 distinct CDR3 sequences, about 15% detected once. Sequenced material: blood. These TCRs come from a woman aged 25 to 39 with Graves' hyperthyroidism. CDR3s include the opening cysteine and the closing phenylalanine or tryptophan. A D gene is named only where the DNA matches it firmly. Expanded clones get a size class; other rows say once, few or many, or leave the size out.

j_call: TRBJ2-7
clone_size: NA
v_call: TRBV27
d_call: NA
cdr3_aa: CASSPGARSYEQYF
cdr3_nt: TGTGCCAGCAGCCCTGGGGCCCGGTCCTACGAGCAGTACTTC

j_call: TRBJ2-7
clone_size: NA
v_call: TRBV2
d_call: NA
cdr3_aa: CASRVETGFEQCF
cdr3_nt: TGTGCCAGCAGAGTTGAGACAGGTTTCGAGCAGTGCTTC

j_call: TRBJ1-5
clone_size: many
v_call: TRBV28
d_call: NA
cdr3_aa: CASSIEGNQPQHF
cdr3_nt: TGTGCCAGCTCGATCGAGGGCAATCAGCCCCAGCATTTT

j_call: TRBJ1-2
clone_size: NA
v_call: TRBV28
d_call: NA
cdr3_aa: CASSLSSGGYGYTF
cdr3_nt: TGTGCCAGCAGTTTAAGTTCGGGTGGCTATGGCTACACCTTC

j_call: TRBJ1-1
clone_size: many
v_call: TRBV5-1
d_call: NA
cdr3_aa: CASSLDGQNTEAFF
cdr3_nt: TGCGCCAGCAGCTTGGACGGTCAGAACACTGAAGCTTTCTTT

j_call: TRBJ1-1
clone_size: NA
v_call: TRBV4-2
d_call: NA
cdr3_aa: CASSQDQGTQNTEAFF
cdr3_nt: TGTGCCAGCAGCCAAGATCAAGGGACACAGAACACTGAAGCTTTCTTT

j_call: TRBJ2-7
clone_size: NA
v_call: TRBV6-1
d_call: NA
cdr3_aa: CASSEVRGWQYF
cdr3_nt: TGTGCCAGCAGTGAAGTGAGGGGATGGCAGTACTTC

j_call: TRBJ2-6
clone_size: few
v_call: TRBV19
d_call: NA
cdr3_aa: CASSKLETGGPSGANVLTF
cdr3_nt: TGTGCCAGTAGTAAATTGGAGACAGGAGGCCCGTCTGGGGCCAACGTCCTGACTTTC

j_call: TRBJ1-6
clone_size: NA
v_call: TRBV6-2/TRBV6-3
d_call: NA
cdr3_aa: CASRDTNLSPLHF
cdr3_nt: TGTGCCAGCAGGGACACTAATCTTTCACCCCTCCACTTT

j_call: TRBJ1-1
clone_size: many
v_call: TRBV20-1
d_call: NA
cdr3_aa: CSASQANTEAFF
cdr3_nt: TGCAGTGCTTCACAAGCGAACACTGAAGCTTTCTTT

j_call: TRBJ2-1
clone_size: many
v_call: TRBV5-1
d_call: NA
cdr3_aa: CASSRGRTNEQFF
cdr3_nt: TGCGCCAGCAGCCGAGGGCGGACCAATGAGCAGTTCTTC

j_call: TRBJ2-2
clone_size: NA
v_call: TRBV9
d_call: NA
cdr3_aa: CASSIATGSGNTGELFF
cdr3_nt: TGTGCCAGCAGCATAGCTACGGGTAGCGGAAACACCGGGGAGCTGTTTTTT

j_call: TRBJ1-5
clone_size: many
v_call: TRBV9
d_call: NA
cdr3_aa: CASSVKPNQPQHF
cdr3_nt: TGTGCCAGCAGCGTAAAGCCGAATCAGCCCCAGCATTTT

j_call: TRBJ1-5
clone_size: many
v_call: TRBV5-1
d_call: NA
cdr3_aa: CASSEGPGQPQHF
cdr3_nt: TGCGCCAGCAGCGAAGGACCCGGTCAGCCCCAGCATTTT

j_call: TRBJ2-7
clone_size: many
v_call: TRBV6-1
d_call: NA
cdr3_aa: CASVGGGYEQYF
cdr3_nt: TGTGCCAGCGTAGGAGGGGGCTACGAGCAGTACTTC

j_call: TRBJ2-1
clone_size: many
v_call: TRBV18
d_call: TRBD1
cdr3_aa: CASSQTTGTGNEQFF
cdr3_nt: TGTGCCAGCTCACAAACGACAGGGACAGGCAATGAGCAGTTCTTC

j_call: TRBJ1-1
clone_size: many
v_call: TRBV4-1
d_call: TRBD1
cdr3_aa: CASSQATGSDTEAFF
cdr3_nt: TGCGCCAGCAGCCAAGCGACAGGGAGTGACACTGAAGCTTTCTTT

j_call: TRBJ1-3
clone_size: few
v_call: TRBV27
d_call: NA
cdr3_aa: CASSYTASSGNTIYF
cdr3_nt: TGTGCCAGCAGTTACACAGCGAGCTCTGGAAACACCATATATTTT

j_call: TRBJ2-1
clone_size: NA
v_call: TRBV29-1
d_call: TRBD2
cdr3_aa: CSGREIRSYNELFF
cdr3_nt: TGCAGCGGGCGGGAGATACGGTCCTACAATGAGCTGTTCTTC

j_call: TRBJ2-2
clone_size: NA
v_call: TRBV6-4
d_call: NA
cdr3_aa: CASSEQGGTGELFF
cdr3_nt: TGTGCCAGCAGTGAACAGGGTGGCACCGGGGAGCTGTTTTTT

j_call: TRBJ2-7
clone_size: few
v_call: TRBV5-1
d_call: NA
cdr3_aa: CASSPFTGSYEQYF
cdr3_nt: TGCGCCAGCAGCCCCTTTACAGGGTCCTACGAGCAGTACTTC

j_call: TRBJ1-1
clone_size: many
v_call: TRBV27
d_call: TRBD1
cdr3_aa: CASSMTGWNTEAFF
cdr3_nt: TGTGCCAGCAGCATGACAGGGTGGAACACTGAAGCTTTCTTT

j_call: TRBJ2-7
clone_size: many
v_call: TRBV12-3/TRBV12-4
d_call: TRBD2
cdr3_aa: CASSLGLAGYEQYF
cdr3_nt: TGTGCCAGCAGTTTAGGGCTAGCGGGTTACGAGCAGTACTTC

j_call: TRBJ1-2
clone_size: many
v_call: TRBV27
d_call: TRBD1
cdr3_aa: CASRFGQGTGYTF
cdr3_nt: TGTGCCAGCAGGTTTGGACAGGGGACTGGCTACACCTTC

j_call: TRBJ1-5
clone_size: few
v_call: TRBV3-1
d_call: TRBD1
cdr3_aa: CASSTGGLNQPQHF
cdr3_nt: TGTGCCAGCAGCACAGGGGGACTCAATCAGCCCCAGCATTTT

j_call: TRBJ1-3
clone_size: few
v_call: TRBV5-6
d_call: TRBD1
cdr3_aa: CASSSRDRGTSGNTIYF
cdr3_nt: TGTGCCAGCAGCTCCCGGGACAGGGGGACATCGGGAAACACCATATATTTT

j_call: TRBJ2-3
clone_size: NA
v_call: TRBV28
d_call: NA
cdr3_aa: CASGMGDTQYF
cdr3_nt: TGTGCCAGCGGAATGGGAGATACGCAGTATTTT

j_call: TRBJ1-6
clone_size: many
v_call: TRBV2
d_call: TRBD1
cdr3_aa: CASRGQGSPLHF
cdr3_nt: TGTGCCAGCAGGGGACAGGGATCACCCCTCCACTTT

j_call: TRBJ1-1
clone_size: NA
v_call: TRBV6-1
d_call: NA
cdr3_aa: CASTGRQGRSEAFF
cdr3_nt: TGTGCCAGCACCGGAAGGCAGGGACGGTCTGAAGCTTTCTTT

j_call: TRBJ2-1
clone_size: few
v_call: TRBV6-1
d_call: NA
cdr3_aa: CASSPPQMGYNEQFF
cdr3_nt: TGTGCCAGCAGTCCCCCCCAGATGGGCTACAATGAGCAGTTCTTC

j_call: TRBJ1-1
clone_size: NA
v_call: TRBV19
d_call: NA
cdr3_aa: CASMEGPMNTEAFF
cdr3_nt: TGTGCCAGTATGGAGGGACCCATGAACACTGAAGCTTTCTTT

j_call: TRBJ1-2
clone_size: once
v_call: TRBV11-2
d_call: NA
cdr3_aa: CASSSDRANYGYTF
cdr3_nt: TGTGCCAGCAGTAGCGACAGAGCTAACTATGGCTACACCTTC

j_call: TRBJ2-1
clone_size: many
v_call: TRBV27
d_call: NA
cdr3_aa: CASSRVGNSYNEQFF
cdr3_nt: TGTGCCAGCAGTCGGGTCGGGAACTCCTACAATGAGCAGTTCTTC

j_call: TRBJ2-1
clone_size: many
v_call: TRBV3-1
d_call: TRBD2
cdr3_aa: CASTLLAGGTDEQFF
cdr3_nt: TGTGCCAGCACCCTCTTAGCGGGAGGAACAGATGAGCAGTTCTTC

j_call: TRBJ2-7
clone_size: NA
v_call: TRBV3-1
d_call: NA
cdr3_aa: CASSQGSDSYEQYF
cdr3_nt: TGTGCCAGCAGCCAAGGGAGTGACTCCTACGAGCAGTACTTC

j_call: TRBJ2-3
clone_size: few
v_call: TRBV3-1
d_call: NA
cdr3_aa: CASSQEAGTDTQYF
cdr3_nt: TGTGCCAGCAGCCAAGAGGCTGGCACAGATACGCAGTATTTT

j_call: TRBJ1-4
clone_size: NA
v_call: TRBV3-1
d_call: NA
cdr3_aa: CASSQRLAGGEKLFF
cdr3_nt: TGTGCCAGCAGCCAAAGACTAGCCGGGGGTGAAAAACTGTTTTTT

j_call: TRBJ2-7
clone_size: NA
v_call: TRBV7-2
d_call: NA
cdr3_aa: CASSLGEVEQYF
cdr3_nt: TGTGCCAGCAGCTTAGGGGAGGTCGAGCAGTACTTC

j_call: TRBJ2-1
clone_size: few
v_call: TRBV7-3
d_call: TRBD1
cdr3_aa: CASSLNPGGSYNEQFF
cdr3_nt: TGTGCCAGCAGCTTAAACCCAGGGGGTTCCTACAATGAGCAGTTCTTC

j_call: TRBJ2-5
clone_size: many
v_call: TRBV20-1
d_call: NA
cdr3_aa: CSAPGTQMETQYF
cdr3_nt: TGCAGTGCCCCAGGGACCCAGATGGAGACCCAGTACTTC

j_call: TRBJ2-7
clone_size: many
v_call: TRBV6-7
d_call: NA
cdr3_aa: CASSSLDPPGSGTGDEVAYEQYF
cdr3_nt: TGTGCCAGCAGCTCCCTCGACCCCCCGGGCTCCGGGACCGGCGACGAGGTCGCATACGAGCAGTACTTC

j_call: TRBJ2-1
clone_size: many
v_call: TRBV20-1
d_call: TRBD2
cdr3_aa: CSAEPLTSGRDEQFF
cdr3_nt: TGCAGTGCTGAACCCCTGACTAGCGGGAGGGATGAGCAGTTCTTC

j_call: TRBJ2-5
clone_size: NA
v_call: TRBV4-2
d_call: TRBD2
cdr3_aa: CASSQDSMGTSGRRRETQYF
cdr3_nt: TGTGCCAGCAGCCAAGATTCGATGGGGACTAGCGGGAGGAGGAGGGAGACCCAGTACTTC

j_call: TRBJ2-1
clone_size: NA
v_call: TRBV7-6
d_call: NA
cdr3_aa: CASSLEQAHIEQFF
cdr3_nt: TGTGCCAGCAGCTTAGAGCAAGCGCACATCGAGCAGTTCTTC

j_call: TRBJ1-5
clone_size: NA
v_call: TRBV5-1
d_call: TRBD1
cdr3_aa: CASSFGQENQPQHF
cdr3_nt: TGCGCCAGCAGTTTCGGACAGGAGAATCAGCCCCAGCATTTT

j_call: TRBJ1-1
clone_size: many
v_call: TRBV30
d_call: NA
cdr3_aa: CAWSVLGEAFF
cdr3_nt: TGTGCCTGGAGTGTTTTGGGTGAAGCTTTCTTT

j_call: TRBJ1-1
clone_size: NA
v_call: TRBV20-1
d_call: TRBD1
cdr3_aa: CSARDRGQHLEAFF
cdr3_nt: TGCAGTGCTAGAGATAGGGGGCAGCACCTTGAAGCTTTCTTT